This T cell receptor beta chain is drawn from a study of T cells in Graves' hyperthyroidism and ophthalmopathy. Study-level background: Peripheral blood was drawn at first diagnosis, prior to all treatment.

RNA transcripts provided the source from which TCR beta CDR3 regions were amplified. TCR CDR3 regions were first amplified by RT-PCR with HTBI primers. From the multiplex PCR reads, TCRdb called clonotypes with MiXCR, one entry per CDR3 protein. The table records 640,000 or so distinct CDR3 sequences, roughly 14% of them present only once. Ophthalmopathy cases scored 3 or more on the Clinical Activity Score and 4 or more on NOSPECS grade, with duration below 3 months. The source of the PBMCs was approximately 9.5 ml of fresh peripheral blood. This CDR3 spans 17 amino acids. Germline values: CDR1 DFQATT, CDR2 SNEGSKA (reference sequence). The ends lost 0 bases at V and 0 bases at J; junction bases unmatched: 6. Study-wide results and caveats: Within blood appeared most thyroid clonotypes that had expanded above 0.001.

Details on this clonotype: What it recognizes is unknown.

Specimen: blood. The clonotype comes from a woman between 40 and 55 years old with Graves' ophthalmopathy. The chain combines TRBV20-1 with TRBJ2-2, with TRBD1 identical over 8 bases. CDR3 bases: TGCAGTGCTAGAGATCGGGACAGGATCACGAACACCGGGGAGCTGTTTTTT. It specifies CSARDRDRITNTGELFF.